One sample yielded the 4 T cell receptor beta chains listed below, sequenced in a study of T cells in localized non-small cell lung cancer. This table comes from immunoSEQ multiplex PCR, and its TCRdb copy is limited to in-frame clones, with some not included. The repertoire holds around 64,000 clones, over 85% seen once, with roughly a fifth in the top ten. The sample consisted of peripheral blood, taken before any cancer treatment. Receptor source: a man between 40 and 70 years old with stage I squamous cell lung carcinoma.

This clone was seen a single time. An end of the junction does not agree with germline; a read error may underlie this. The chain employs TRBV5-4 and TRBJ1-5, with unresolved D. The CDR3 length is 15 residues. Germline loops: CDR1 SGHNT, CDR2 YYREEE (reference sequence). The CDR3 loop reads CASSQEFGVGQPQHF. The CDR3 coding sequence is TGCGCCAGCAGCCAAGAGTTCGGGGTCGGCCAGCCCCAGCATTTT.

J is TRBJ1-1 and V is TRBV28; tentative D call: TRBD1 (5 bases). The CDR3 runs to 12 residues. V lost 5 bases, J lost 7 bases, and 11 bases lay in between. Germline CDR1 and CDR2: MDHEN and SYDVKM. CDR3 region: CASSPTGNEAFF. Here the CDR3 DNA reads TGTGCCAGCAGTCCTACAGGTAATGAAGCTTTCTTT.

V and J are TRBV19 and TRBJ1-4, with D perhaps matching TRBD1 (5 bases). Germline CDR1 is LNHDA and CDR2 is SQIVND (reference sequence). V lost 5 bases and J 4 bases, leaving 14 bases between the germline ends. The CDR3 contains 15 residues. The CDR3 sequence: CASSPGGAVNEKLFF. CDR3 coding DNA: TGTGCCAGTAGTCCCGGGGGAGCGGTTAATGAAAAACTGTTTTTT.

This clone has only one observation. The V gene is TRBV11-3, the J gene TRBJ2-1, with 9 nucleotides matching TRBD2. CDR1 and CDR2 (germline): SGHNT, YENEEA. V dropped 8 bases and J dropped 7; count of bases not matched to a gene: 9. This CDR3 has 14 amino acids. The CDR3 DNA reads TGTGCCAGCGGCATAGCGGGAGTGTTAAATGAGCAGTTCTTC. This codes for CASGIAGVLNEQFF.